Listed here are 6 T cell receptor beta chains from one sample, sequenced in a study of shared clonotypes between healthy human individuals. Method: immunoSEQ multiplex PCR; TCRdb's copy keeps in-frame clones and lacks some. In the table there are around 690,000 clones, roughly 87% of which are singletons. Sequencing used memory CD8+ T cells from PBMCs. Subset denoted: CD45RO+ cells pooled with CCR7-negative TemRA cells. The source is a man younger than 35 in good health. Some clones in this sample may be carry-over from other donors' samples.

This chain uses TRBV7-9 with TRBJ2-3, with D tentatively TRBD2 (5 bases). Germline values: CDR1 SEHNR, CDR2 FQNEAQ (reference sequence). V dropped 3 bases and J dropped 1 base, with 11 bases sitting between them. This CDR3 has 15 residues. CDR3 bases: TGTGCCAGCAGCTTCTCAGCGGACCGCACAGATACGCAGTATTTT. Its translation is CASSFSADRTDTQYF.

The chain joins TRBV19 to TRBJ2-7; 7 bases agree with TRBD2. The J segment lost 0 bases and the V segment lost 6 bases, leaving 8 bases of the junction unmatched. The CDR3 contains 15 residues. CDR1 is LNHDA, CDR2 SQIVND, per germline (reference sequence). DNA for the CDR3: TGTGCCAGTAGAGCGCTAGCGGAGAGCTCCTACGAGCAGTACTTC. Translation gives CASRALAESSYEQYF.

This rearrangement joins TRBV5-6 to TRBJ2-2, with TRBD1 identical over 8 bases. Per the germline V gene, CDR1 is SGHDT and CDR2 is YYEEEE. V gave up 4 bases and J gave up 0 bases; unmatched junction bases: 5. The CDR3 is made up of 16 amino acids. The CDR3 DNA reads TGTGCCAGCAGCCCTGGACAGGGCGCGAACACCGGGGAGCTGTTTTTT. It yields the protein CASSPGQGANTGELFF.

This sequence joins TRBV4-3 and TRBJ2-7; TRBD1 aligns across 7 bases. The CDR3 is 14 amino acids. With 3 bases clipped from V and 2 bases from J, the junction kept 4 bases outside the gene matches. Germline CDR1 LGHNA, CDR2 YSLEER. CDR3 sequence (DNA): TGCGCCAGCAGCCAGAGTCAGGGGGCCTACGAGCAGTACTTC. As protein: CASSQSQGAYEQYF.

This clone has just one count. This chain connects TRBV27 to TRBJ2-1, with D hard to call. Germline V gene data show CDR1 as MNHEY and CDR2 as SMNVEV (reference sequence). This CDR3 contains 14 residues. Trimming shortened V by 8 bases and J by 0 bases, and 11 bases separated the two germline ends. This CDR3 reads CASGYLPSYNEQFF. The CDR3 nucleotides are TGTGCCAGCGGGTATCTACCCTCCTACAATGAGCAGTTCTTC.

The chain couples TRBV9 to TRBJ2-7; 11 bases match TRBD2. Germline V gene sequence: CDR1 SGDLS, CDR2 YYNGEE. This CDR3 is built from 15 residues. V lost 3 bases to trimming and J lost 3 bases; unmatched junction nucleotides: 5. The CDR3 region is CASSASGTSGYEQYF. CDR3 DNA sequence: TGTGCCAGCAGCGCTTCCGGGACTAGCGGCTACGAGCAGTACTTC.